Following are 32 T cell receptor beta chains from one sample sequenced in a study of blood T cells in healthy people across ages. Primers used in a second PCR of roughly 7 to 12 cycles were a sample-barcoded 5' primer and a J-beta primer mix. TCRdb re-called the 5' RACE reads through MiXCR, storing one row per CDR3 protein. The sample holds around 1,500,000 distinct CDR3 sequences; roughly 45% are singletons and the top ten take approximately 7.9%. Sequenced input: blood. These receptor sequences come from a woman under 30 in good health.

CDR3 region: CASSLQHTQYF. In nucleotides, the CDR3 is TGTGCCAGCAGCCTTCAACATACCCAGTACTTC. This chain connects TRBV3-1 to TRBJ2-7; D remains ambiguous. The germline gives CDR1 LGHDT, CDR2 YNNKEL (reference sequence). There are 11 residues in the CDR3. V lost 4 bases and J lost 10, with 11 bases in between.

This chain uses TRBV4-1 with TRBJ2-6; D uncertain. V lost 0 bases to trimming and J lost 0 bases, with 6 bases between them. CDR3 size: 16 residues. CDR1 MGHRA and CDR2 YSYEKL come from the germline V gene. CDR3: CASSQEQVSGANVLTF. The CDR3 coding sequence is TGCGCCAGCAGCCAAGAGCAGGTCTCTGGGGCCAACGTCCTGACTTTC.

This clonotype was counted between two and nine times. This chain connects TRBV29-1 to TRBJ2-7; 10 bases are shared with TRBD2. The CDR3 is 14 amino acids. Germline V gives CDR1 SQVTM, CDR2 ANQGSEA. J gave up 6 bases and V 6 bases, and 11 bases lay outside the gene matches. This CDR3 reads CSVKARLAGVEQYF. The CDR3 DNA sequence: TGCAGCGTCAAGGCCCGACTAGCGGGTGTCGAGCAGTACTTC.

This clonotype was detected only a few times. The chain uses TRBV20-1 and TRBJ2-7, with D tentatively TRBD1 (5 bases). The CDR3 extends over 13 amino acids. V shed 6 bases and J shed 7 bases, with 19 bases lying between them. Germline V CDR1 and CDR2: DFQATT, SNEGSKA (reference sequence). CDR3 in amino acids: CSAVQGSFREQYF. The CDR3 coding sequence is TGCAGTGCAGTTCAGGGATCTTTTCGTGAGCAGTACTTC.

This chain joins TRBV20-1 and TRBJ2-7, with D possibly being TRBD1 or TRBD2 (7 bases each). CDR3 length equals 15 residues. Germline values: CDR1 DFQATT, CDR2 SNEGSKA (reference sequence). Trimming left V 6 bases short and J 0 bases short, with 18 bases between. As DNA, the CDR3 is TGCAGTGCCCAGGGGGAGCTAGCGGTCTCCTACGAGCAGTACTTC. This codes for CSAQGELAVSYEQYF.

This clonotype was observed a handful of times. The V and J genes are TRBV12-3 or TRBV12-4 and TRBJ1-1; D gene unclear. The CDR3 is made up of 13 amino acids. V dropped 6 bases and J dropped 0 bases, with 8 bases sitting between them. The CDR3 nucleotides read TGTGCCAGCAGGTTAACCCTGAACACTGAAGCTTTCTTT. Translated: CASRLTLNTEAFF.

This clonotype was seen a handful of times. The chain joins TRBV5-1 to TRBJ2-3; possible D gene TRBD2, 5 bases. The CDR3 is 13 amino acids. CDR1 is SGHRS, CDR2 YFSETQ, per germline. The V and J ends lost 2 bases and 4 bases respectively, with 8 bases between them. CDR3: CASSLAESDTQYF. DNA for the CDR3: TGCGCCAGCAGCTTAGCGGAATCAGATACGCAGTATTTT. Based on the CDR3 plus reference TRBV5-1 and TRBJ2-3, the full variable domain is KAGVTQTPRYLIKTRGQQVTLSCSPISGHRSVSWYQQTPGQGLQFLFEYFSETQRNKGNFPGRFSGRQFSNSRSEMNVSTLELGDSALYLCASSLAESDTQYFGPGTRLTVL.

V is TRBV10-3 and J is TRBJ2-4; D assignment may be TRBD1 or TRBD2 (7 bases each). With 10 bases removed from V and 3 bases from J, the gap between germline ends came to 16 bases. This CDR3 comprises 14 residues. Germline V lookup: CDR1 ENHRY, CDR2 SYGVKD. CDR3 residues: CATQGGVFKNIQYF. The CDR3 DNA follows: TGTGCCACCCAGGGGGGGGTTTTCAAAAACATTCAGTACTTC.

This clonotype was observed a few times. The chain couples TRBV12-3 or TRBV12-4 to TRBJ1-4, with D possibly being TRBD1 (5 bases). The CDR3 contains 14 residues. The ends were cut back, 6 bases at V and 7 bases at J, with 15 bases in the middle. CDR3 in DNA: TGTGCCAGCAGCGACGACAGTGACGGTGAAAAACTGTTTTTT. It translates to CASSDDSDGEKLFF.

This clonotype was recorded a few times. The genes are TRBV6-5 and TRBJ1-2, with D perhaps TRBD1 (6 bases). CDR1 is MNHEY, CDR2 SVGAGI, per germline. This CDR3 is 14 amino acids long. V was pared by 6 bases and J by 2 bases, with 13 bases between. The CDR3 region has the DNA TGTGCCAGCAGCCGGACAGCTACCAACTATGGCTACACCTTC. Translating gives CASSRTATNYGYTF.

The sample holds one count of this clonotype. At one end the junction does not follow the germline gene, possibly because of a read error. The V call is TRBV12-3 or TRBV12-4, the J call TRBJ2-7; D gene unclear. The CDR3 totals 12 residues. The DNA of the CDR3 is TGTGCCAGCAGTTCCAACACCTACGAGCAGCACTTC. Translated: CASSSNTYEQHF.

The chain uses TRBV5-4 and TRBJ1-1; perhaps TRBD1 as D (6 bases). V dropped 3 bases and J dropped 1 base, with 13 bases sitting between them. Germline V gene sequence: CDR1 SGHNT, CDR2 YYREEE (reference sequence). The CDR3 runs 15 residues. CDR3 DNA sequence: TGTGCCAGCAGCTCGGTCGGACAGCCGAACACTGAAGCTTTCTTT. It translates to CASSSVGQPNTEAFF.

The chain recombines TRBV14 with TRBJ2-3; a weak D match, TRBD1 (6 bases). Germline V CDR1 and CDR2: SGHDN, FVKESK. The germline V and J ends were trimmed by 3 bases and 5 bases, with 12 bases remaining between them. This CDR3 region has 14 residues. CDR3 sequence: CASSQGRGRDTQYF. The CDR3, as DNA: TGTGCCAGCAGCCAGGGCAGGGGCCGAGATACGCAGTATTTT.

This clonotype was observed a handful of times. A much larger clone differs from this one at a single base, so this may be a read error. V is TRBV10-3 and J is TRBJ2-1, with 10 bases identical to TRBD2. Judging by the DNA end, TRBJ2-7 fits better; the J call may be wrong. This CDR3 region has 13 residues. Germline V CDR1 and CDR2: ENHRY, SYGVKD. This chain's CDR3 is CAIASGGDNEQYF. The CDR3 DNA sequence: TGTGCCATTGCTAGCGGGGGAGACAATGAGCAGTACTTC.

The chain is built from TRBV7-9 and TRBJ2-6, with 11 positions matching TRBD1. CDR3 size: 18 residues. V dropped 1 base and J dropped 0; count of bases not matched to a gene: 2. Per germline, CDR1 SEHNR and CDR2 FQNEAQ (reference sequence). Here the CDR3 reads CASSLGTGGFSGANVLTF. The CDR3 coding sequence is TGTGCCAGCAGCTTAGGGACAGGGGGCTTCTCTGGGGCCAACGTCCTGACTTTC.

This clonotype was found a few times. The gene calls are TRBV20-1 and TRBJ1-5; no firm D call. Germline CDR1 reads DFQATT; CDR2 reads SNEGSKA (reference sequence). This CDR3 contains 13 residues. The V and J ends lost 6 bases and 2 bases respectively, with 11 bases between them. The CDR3 protein is CSATPGGNQPQHF. CDR3 sequence (DNA): TGCAGTGCGACCCCTGGGGGCAATCAGCCCCAGCATTTT.

A single count supports this clonotype. V gene TRBV30 combines with J gene TRBJ1-2, with a weak D call TRBD1 (5 bases). Looked up from germline, CDR1 is GTSNPN and CDR2 is SVGIG (reference sequence). The CDR3 has 13 residues. V dropped 2 bases and J dropped 10 bases, with 17 bases sitting between them. CDR3 bases: TGTGCCTGGAGTATCGGGACCCTGGATGTCTACACCTTC. This translates into CAWSIGTLDVYTF.

This clonotype was detected a few times. The gene calls are TRBV20-1 and TRBJ2-5; TRBD2 agrees at 7 bases. Per the germline V gene, CDR1 is DFQATT and CDR2 is SNEGSKA (reference sequence). CDR3 length: 15 residues. Unmatched junction bases numbered 5, after V lost 1 base and J lost 0 bases. The CDR3 spells CSARVGRQYQETQYF. DNA for the CDR3: TGCAGTGCTAGAGTCGGGAGGCAGTACCAAGAGACCCAGTACTTC.

The chain employs TRBV15 and TRBJ2-3; D unresolved. The CDR3 extends over 17 amino acids. The ends were cut back, 3 bases at V and 4 bases at J, with 20 bases in the middle. In germline, CDR1 is LNHNV, CDR2 YYDKDF (reference sequence). In DNA form, the CDR3 reads TGTGCCACCAGCAGGAGCTACGGGTCCGATGGGGCAGATACGCAGTATTTT. Translating it yields CATSRSYGSDGADTQYF.

As for this clonotype: One junction end disagrees with the germline gene, perhaps due to a read error. The V and J genes are TRBV4-1 and TRBJ2-2, with D perhaps TRBD2 (5 bases). The CDR3 length is 16 residues. Looked up from germline, CDR1 is MGHRA and CDR2 is YSYEKL. Written as DNA, the CDR3 is TGCGCCATCAGCCAAGAAGGGATGAGGGAAACCGGGGAGCTGTTTTTT. Its protein product is CAISQEGMRETGELFF.

The CDR3, as DNA: TGTGCCAGCAGCCCAGGGTGGGAGCAGTTCTTC. Protein sequence: CASSPGWEQFF. J is TRBJ2-1 and V is TRBV27; tentatively, D is TRBD1 (5 bases). Looked up from germline, CDR1 is MNHEY and CDR2 is SMNVEV (reference sequence). With 6 bases removed from V and 10 bases from J, the gap between germline ends came to 10 bases. The CDR3 consists of 11 residues.

This clonotype turned up a few times. This chain joins TRBV10-3 and TRBJ2-3; weak D call: TRBD1 (6 bases). The CDR3 covers 14 residues. Trimming removed 2 bases from V and 3 bases from J, with 9 bases in between. In germline, CDR1 is ENHRY, CDR2 SYGVKD. This chain's CDR3 is CAISEPGETDTQYF. The CDR3 coding sequence is TGTGCCATCAGTGAGCCAGGGGAGACAGATACGCAGTATTTT.

V is TRBV12-3 or TRBV12-4 and J is TRBJ1-2; D not certain. The CDR3 consists of 13 residues. V was trimmed by 5 bases and J by 4 bases, leaving 11 bases between them. CDR3 sequence reads: CASSGKFFYGYTF. DNA of the CDR3: TGTGCCAGCAGTGGGAAGTTTTTCTATGGCTACACCTTC.

The chain has TRBV6-5 and TRBJ1-1; D possibly corresponds to TRBD1 (5 bases). Germline-derived CDR1 and CDR2 are MNHEY and SVGAGI. The CDR3 extends over 13 amino acids. V lost 8 bases to trimming and J lost 1 base, with 11 bases between them. The CDR3 region has the DNA TGTGCCAGCGGAGGGGTGGGGAACACTGAAGCTTTCTTT. Protein sequence: CASGGVGNTEAFF.

This clonotype turned up a few times. The J gene is TRBJ2-1, the V gene TRBV4-1, with a weak D call TRBD2 (6 bases). The CDR3 has 16 amino acids. Deletions cut 3 bases from V and 3 bases from J, with 15 bases between. Looked up from germline, CDR1 is MGHRA and CDR2 is YSYEKL. CDR3 in amino acids: CASSHHSGTHYNEQFF. The CDR3 region has the DNA TGCGCCAGCAGCCACCACTCCGGGACTCACTACAATGAGCAGTTCTTC.

The chain carries TRBV10-3 and TRBJ2-1; 7 bases match TRBD2. The CDR3 runs to 15 residues. Unmatched junction bases numbered 12, after V lost 6 bases and J lost 7 bases. CDR1 and CDR2 (germline): ENHRY, SYGVKD. The CDR3 is CAIRDGGILGNEQFF. Written as DNA, the CDR3 is TGTGCCATCAGGGACGGGGGGATTCTTGGGAATGAGCAGTTCTTC.

This clonotype was counted a few times. This chain links TRBV29-1 with TRBJ2-7; possible D gene TRBD1, 6 bases. CDR3 length: 14 residues. The germline CDR1 and CDR2 sequences are SQVTM and ANQGSEA. The V and J ends lost 0 bases and 5 bases respectively, with 14 bases between them. This CDR3 reads CSVEDRTEKNEQYF. The CDR3 DNA reads TGCAGCGTTGAAGACAGGACAGAAAAAAACGAGCAGTACTTC.

The table lists this clonotype with a count of one. Here the CDR3 reads CSAQTGNVAKNIQYF. CDR3 nucleotides: TGCAGTGCCCAGACAGGGAATGTGGCCAAAAACATTCAGTACTTC. The V gene is TRBV20-1, the J gene TRBJ2-4; the match to TRBD1 covers 7 bases. CDR3 size: 15 residues. The germline V gene encodes CDR1 DFQATT and CDR2 SNEGSKA (reference sequence). Unmatched junction bases numbered 9, after V lost 6 bases and J lost 1 base.

This clonotype was seen only a few times. The V call is TRBV27, the J call TRBJ1-1; weak D call: TRBD1 (5 bases). Germline V gene lookup returns CDR1 MNHEY and CDR2 SMNVEV (reference sequence). Trimming took off 3 bases at V and 11 bases at J, with 13 bases between the two ends. The CDR3 is 12 residues long. The CDR3 sequence: CASSFRGERAFF. The CDR3 coding sequence is TGTGCCAGCAGTTTTCGAGGGGAGAGGGCTTTCTTT.

This clonotype was seen only a few times. The rearrangement uses TRBV6-2 or TRBV6-3 and TRBJ1-1, with a tentative D call TRBD1 (5 bases). Trimming removed 5 bases at V and 4 bases at J, with 17 bases between. The CDR3 totals 15 residues. Germline V CDR1 and CDR2: MNHEY, SVGEGT. CDR3: CASSRAQGGTTEAFF. The CDR3 DNA reads TGTGCCAGCAGTCGAGCGCAGGGCGGGACCACTGAAGCTTTCTTT.

This clonotype was seen only once. This chain connects TRBV30 to TRBJ2-3; TRBD2 aligns across 14 bases. Germline CDR1 reads GTSNPN; CDR2 reads SVGIG (reference sequence). There are 15 residues in the CDR3. V gave up 7 bases and J gave up 0 bases; unmatched junction bases: 3. Written as DNA, the CDR3 is TGTGCCTCGGGACTAGCGGGAGTAAGCACAGATACGCAGTATTTT. This gives the protein CASGLAGVSTDTQYF.

The V call is TRBV25-1, the J call TRBJ1-2; maybe TRBD1 (5 bases). The V end lost 2 bases, the J end lost 6 bases, and 16 bases lay between the germline ends. Germline values: CDR1 MGHDK, CDR2 SYGVNS. The CDR3 runs to 15 residues. The CDR3 protein is CASSEVGTGHDGYTF. The DNA for the CDR3 is TGTGCCAGCAGTGAAGTCGGGACGGGTCACGATGGCTACACCTTC.